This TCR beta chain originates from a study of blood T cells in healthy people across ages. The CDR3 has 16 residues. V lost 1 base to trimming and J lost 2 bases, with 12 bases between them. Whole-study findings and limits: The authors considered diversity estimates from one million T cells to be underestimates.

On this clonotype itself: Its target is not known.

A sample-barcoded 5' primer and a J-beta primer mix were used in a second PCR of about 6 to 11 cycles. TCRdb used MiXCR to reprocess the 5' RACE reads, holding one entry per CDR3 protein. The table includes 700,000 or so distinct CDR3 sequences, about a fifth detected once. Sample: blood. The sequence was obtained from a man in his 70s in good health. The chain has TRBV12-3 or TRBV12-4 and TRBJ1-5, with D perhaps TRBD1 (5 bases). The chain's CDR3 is CASSLGQTWGNQPQHF. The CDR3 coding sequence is TGTGCCAGCAGTTTAGGACAGACTTGGGGCAATCAGCCCCAGCATTTT.